This TCR beta chain comes out of a study of cytomegalovirus exposure and HLA in healthy donors. The V gene's germline CDR1 is SGHRS and CDR2 YFSETQ. With V trimmed by 1 base and J by 3 bases, 8 bases remained unmatched. CDR3 size: 17 residues. PCR amplification relied on 60 Vbeta primers (plus 13 Jbeta primers). TCRdb keeps only in-frame clones here, not all; method: immunoSEQ multiplex PCR. The repertoire holds some 82,000 clones, about four fifths seen once, with 2% to 2.5% in the top ten. The chain employs TRBV5-1 and TRBJ2-2; 8 bases align to TRBD1. The sample consisted of PBMCs. This TCR was sampled from a woman between 50 and 59 years old in good health and CMV-seronegative. CDR3 sequence (DNA): TGCGCCAGCAGCTTGATATGGACAGGGAAGGACACCGGGGAGCTGTTTTTT. Translation gives CASSLIWTGKDTGELFF.